These 7 T cell receptor beta chains were sequenced from one sample in a study of T-cell reconstitution after alpha-beta-depleted transplantation in children. Library preparation (for TCRbeta) was performed with unique molecular identifiers. TCRdb re-called the PCR reads with MiXCR, one entry per CDR3 protein. This sample carries around 580,000 distinct CDR3 sequences, 27% of them seen once, and the ten largest clones take about a third. This sample comprised PBMCs, obtained before TCRalphabeta/CD19-depleted stem cell transplant. The receptors come from a boy in the first two years of life with Wiskott-Aldrich syndrome, due to receive a stem cell transplant.

The chain is built from TRBV12-3 or TRBV12-4 and TRBJ2-5, with TRBD2 matching over 10 bases. V lost 2 bases, J lost 5 bases, and 8 bases stayed unmatched. CDR3 size: 16 residues. The CDR3 spells CASSLTSSGSGETQYF. CDR3 coding DNA: TGTGCCAGCAGTTTAACTTCTAGCGGGAGTGGGGAGACCCAGTACTTC.

This sequence joins TRBV7-9 and TRBJ2-2; TRBD1 matches at 7 bases. The V and J ends lost 5 bases and 1 base, in that order; junction bases with no gene match: 1. Germline V gives CDR1 SEHNR, CDR2 FQNEAQ (reference sequence). This CDR3 is built from 14 residues. CDR3 DNA sequence: TGTGCCAGCAGCGGGACAGAGAACACCGGGGAGCTGTTTTTT. The encoded protein is CASSGTENTGELFF.

The rearrangement uses TRBV7-2 and TRBJ2-1; the match to TRBD2 covers 7 bases. The V and J ends lost 5 bases and 1 base, in that order; junction bases with no gene match: 11. CDR3 length: 17 amino acids. Germline V gene data show CDR1 as SGHTA and CDR2 as FQGNSA. Here the CDR3 reads CASSATLAGRSYNEQFF. The CDR3 DNA sequence: TGTGCCAGCAGCGCGACTTTAGCGGGTAGATCCTACAATGAGCAGTTCTTC.

This sequence joins TRBV5-1 and TRBJ2-2; no definite D call. CDR3 size: 16 residues. Germline values: CDR1 SGHRS, CDR2 YFSETQ. V was pared by 4 bases and J by 4 bases, with 17 bases between. CDR3 sequence reads: CASSMRTERGTGELFF. DNA for the CDR3: TGCGCCAGCAGCATGAGGACGGAGCGTGGCACCGGGGAGCTGTTTTTT.

This sequence joins TRBV20-1 and TRBJ2-3; TRBD2 aligns across 11 bases. Germline V gives CDR1 DFQATT, CDR2 SNEGSKA (reference sequence). The CDR3 spans 18 residues. With 3 bases clipped from V and 3 bases from J, the junction kept 14 bases outside the gene matches. The CDR3 DNA follows: TGCAGTGCTAGTGGGGGGCTAGCGGGAGGCTCACGGACAGATACGCAGTATTTT. This translates into CSASGGLAGGSRTDTQYF.

V usage is TRBV21-1 and J usage is TRBJ2-5. TRBV21-1 counts as a pseudogene. The CDR3 spans 18 residues. DNA of the CDR3: TGTGCCAGCAGCTCCTTTTCGATACGGGTAACCAATCGGGAGACCCAGTACTTC. Its protein product is CASSSFSIRVTNRETQYF.

This chain connects TRBV6-5 to TRBJ2-5; TRBD1 might be the D (7 bases). Germline assignment: CDR1 MNHEY and CDR2 SVGAGI. The CDR3 has 14 residues. Trimming shortened V by 0 bases and J by 4 bases, and 9 bases separated the two germline ends. The CDR3 protein is CASSYSQGGETQYF. Here the CDR3 DNA reads TGTGCCAGCAGTTACTCCCAGGGGGGAGAGACCCAGTACTTC.